This TCR beta chain was recorded in a study of T cell responses to AZD1222 COVID-19 vaccine. The sample holds one count of this clone. CDR1 is SGDLS and CDR2 is YYNGEE in the germline V gene. V shed 4 bases, J shed 3 bases, and the junction held 3 bases outside the gene matches. This CDR3 has 14 residues. Some clones are missing from TCRdb's copy, which holds only in-frame ones; the method was immunoSEQ multiplex PCR. The table shows 150,000 or so clones, with about nine tenths occurring only once. This TCR was sampled from an adult in good health. The sequencing here drew on peripheral blood, taken on day 0 of AZD1222 vaccination. V is TRBV9 and J is TRBJ1-3; 8 bases are shared with TRBD1. The CDR3 protein is CASSRDRGGNTIYF. Written as DNA, the CDR3 is TGTGCCAGCAGCAGAGACAGGGGTGGAAACACCATATATTTT.